This T cell receptor (beta chain) was captured in a study of T-cell memory formation after mild COVID-19 (dated by TCRdb to the early 2020s). Concerning the study at large: TCR sequence clusters from the two donors were found to be largely donor specific. T-cell clones expanding and contracting after mild COVID-19 in two donors were tracked by longitudinal TCRalpha and TCRbeta repertoire sequencing. Two young, previously healthy adult volunteers made up the cohort, one male and one female. Overall results and qualifications from the work: The detection of some responding clones in pre-infection memory suggests that pre-existing cross-reactive memory T cells joined the SARS-CoV-2 response. Contracting CD4+ clones were found mainly in CM and EM memory subsets, while CD8+ clones were enriched in EMRA. Only a couple of mild cases were covered by the study, and larger cohorts that include severe cases with pre-infection samples were considered necessary. From day 15 to 85, contracting clones showed balanced CD4/CD8 phenotypes, whereas a second wave of clones that expanded from day 15 to 37 leaned towards CD4+. Whether the second-wave clones peaking on day 37 were SARS-CoV-2 specific was not confirmed.

Ficoll-Paque density gradient centrifugation was the method used to isolate PBMCs. A few counts support this clonotype. Its antigen is unknown. No much larger clonotype is one base removed from it; base qualities were not supplied. Sequencing was carried out with an Illumina NovaSeq 6000. Using 5'RACE with constant-segment primers, TCRalpha and TCRbeta cDNA libraries were constructed, with sample barcodes and unique molecular identifiers added in the process. RNA was extracted from every sample with Trizol reagent. Library amplification was performed in two PCR steps, and a second sample barcode and Illumina TruSeq adapters were introduced in the second step. Sequencing of libraries was performed on an Illumina NovaSeq with 2 x 150 bp paired-end reads. The original pipeline was this. Reads were demultiplexed and collapsed into UMI-guided consensus sequences with migec v1.2.7. Using mixcr v2.1.11, the UMI consensuses were aligned to TRA and TRB V and J templates and assembled into clonotypes. A clonotype was counted as expanded or contracted only if both edgeR and NoisET called the change significant, with noise models trained on biological replicates. For edgeR calls, the thresholds were a false discovery rate-adjusted p below 0.01 and a log2 fold-change of 1. PCA with hierarchical clustering of max-normalized trajectories of the 1000 most abundant clonotypes was used as exploratory dynamics analysis. Separately sequenced CD4+ and CD8+ repertoires were used to assign the CD4 or CD8 phenotype of responding clones. TCRdb trimmed the raw reads at Q25, called clones with MiXCR and kept productive beta chains. Each entry is one CDR3 protein sequence, shown with its most common DNA and genes. TCRdb, not the authors, supplied the V and J calls. The sample table holds about 170,000 distinct CDR3 sequences, of which around 13% were seen once. The ten largest clones represent roughly 3.4% of the sample.

V is shortened by 0 bases, J by 1 base, and the region joining them spans 10 bases. Via the germline V gene, CDR1 is SGHRS and CDR2 YFSETQ. Including the terminal cysteine and phenylalanine, the CDR3 comprises 15 residues. Only the CDR3 DNA is retained, 45 bases long and in frame from the first base. The TCR sequence derives from a man younger than 35 who had mild COVID-19 (a few samples of this study predate the infection). The sample titles of this study are shuffled in the database, so cell type and time point are left out; the donor was told from shared clones. The V and J segments used are TRBV5-1 and TRBJ1-1; the D gene assignment is ambiguous. The material sequenced was PBMCs or a T cell subset sorted from them (not recorded which). The DNA reads TGCGCCAGCAGCTTGGGTGGCGGACCGAACACTGAAGCTTTCTTT. This codes for CASSLGGGPNTEAFF.